The 2 T cell receptor beta chains below were found in one sample sequenced in a study of shared clonotypes between healthy human individuals. Naive CD8 populations comprised CD45RO-negative cells positively selected for CCR7, excluding terminally differentiated effector memory CD45RA+ cells. Method: immunoSEQ multiplex PCR; TCRdb's copy keeps in-frame clones and lacks some. This repertoire shows some 1,900,000 clones, 85% to 95% found once; its top ten account for around 1%. The sample was naive CD8+ T cells sorted from blood. The origin of the receptors is a man aged 18 to 30 in good health.

The J gene is TRBJ2-1, the V gene TRBV6-5; no clear D. CDR1 and CDR2 from the germline V gene are MNHEY and SVGAGI. V shed 2 bases and J shed 2 bases, with 7 bases lying between them. The CDR3 contains 14 residues. CDR3 loop: CASSYHVAYNEQFF. The CDR3 nucleotides read TGTGCCAGCAGTTACCACGTTGCCTACAATGAGCAGTTCTTC.

The chain is built from TRBV10-1 and TRBJ2-7, with 14 bases fitting TRBD2. Trimming cost V 2 bases and J 0 bases; bases outside gene matches: 3. This CDR3 contains 17 residues. Per germline, CDR1 WNHNN and CDR2 SYGVQD (reference sequence). This CDR3 reads CASSEGTSGSNSYEQYF. The CDR3 DNA follows: TGCGCCAGCAGTGAGGGGACTAGCGGGAGCAACTCCTACGAGCAGTACTTC.